Below, 6 T cell receptor beta chains from the same sample are listed, as sequenced in a study of blood T cell repertoires in COVID-19. Repertoires were generated with immunoSEQ multiplex PCR, while TCRdb's copy carries only in-frame clones and drops some. The data show roughly 150,000 clones, around 80% seen once. Material for sequencing was PBMCs or T cells enriched from blood (not recorded which). Every receptor here comes from a woman in her fifties or sixties who had recovered from COVID-19.

This chain links TRBV2 with TRBJ2-1; a weak D match, TRBD1 (6 bases). Trimming pared 4 bases from V and 3 bases from J, leaving 13 bases between. The CDR3 sequence is 15 residues long. The V gene's germline CDR1 is SNHLY and CDR2 FYNNEI. The DNA of the CDR3 is TGTGCCAGCAGTGGCAGGGGAGAGGGCTACAATGAGCAGTTCTTC. It is translated as CASSGRGEGYNEQFF. Together with reference TRBV2 and TRBJ2-1, the CDR3 gives the full variable domain: EPEVTQTPSHQVTQMGQEVILRCVPISNHLYFYWYRQILGQKVEFLVSFYNNEISEKSEIFDDQFSVERPDGSNFTLKIRSTKLEDSAMYFCASSGRGEGYNEQFFGPGTRLTVL.

The chain uses TRBV15 and TRBJ1-5; D unclear. The CDR3 totals 15 residues. V shed 0 bases and J shed 0 bases, with 6 bases lying between them. Germline CDR1 LNHNV, CDR2 YYDKDF (reference sequence). The CDR3, as DNA: TGTGCCACCAGCAGAGAACTTCTTAGCAATCAGCCCCAGCATTTT. It translates to CATSRELLSNQPQHF.

The chain has TRBV6-5 and TRBJ1-4; D unresolved. The length of the CDR3 is 12 residues. Germline V gene sequence: CDR1 MNHEY, CDR2 SVGAGI. V dropped 2 bases and J dropped 5 bases, with 3 bases sitting between them. The CDR3 spells CASSYPNEKLFF. CDR3 nucleotides: TGTGCCAGCAGTTACCCAAATGAAAAACTGTTTTTT.

The chain recombines TRBV28 with TRBJ1-6; 8 nucleotides match TRBD1. The CDR3 length is 15 residues. Germline V gene lookup returns CDR1 MDHEN and CDR2 SYDVKM. Trimming took 6 bases from V and 8 from J; bases not matched to a gene: 9. The CDR3 protein is CASSLPGQAYSPLHF. In DNA, the CDR3 is TGTGCCAGCAGCCTTCCGGGACAGGCATATTCACCCCTCCACTTT.

This clone was picked up many times. The chain uses TRBV27 and TRBJ1-2, with TRBD1 as a possible D gene (6 bases). Germline CDR1 and CDR2: MNHEY and SMNVEV (reference sequence). CDR3 length equals 13 residues. Trimming took off 4 bases at V and 7 bases at J, with 13 bases between the two ends. DNA for the CDR3: TGTGCCAGCAGTTCCCGGGACATAGGTGGCTACACCTTC. Translation gives CASSSRDIGGYTF.

In its sample, this clone was seen once. This chain connects TRBV5-1 to TRBJ1-6; 10 bases agree with TRBD1. This CDR3 comprises 19 residues. Germline V gives CDR1 SGHRS, CDR2 YFSETQ. V dropped 4 bases and J dropped 9; count of bases not matched to a gene: 19. CDR3 in amino acids: CASSTRYTGTGVHGSPLHF. The CDR3 DNA sequence: TGCGCCAGCAGCACCCGTTATACCGGGACAGGGGTTCATGGTTCACCCCTCCACTTT.